This is a list of T cell receptor beta chains from one sample in a study of PD-1 blockade in mismatch repair-deficient tumors. The repertoire was sequenced with immunoSEQ multiplex PCR; TCRdb's copy has only in-frame clones and lacks some. The sample holds about 130,000 clones, around nine tenths seen once. Material: peripheral blood, obtained just over 70 weeks after starting pembrolizumab. These TCRs come from an adult with mismatch repair-deficient cancer. Each CDR3 is given with its conserved first and last residue. Each record gives: V gene, J gene, clone size, D gene, CDR3 protein, CDR3 DNA. A D gene is named only where the DNA matches it firmly. Expanded clones are given a class, and other clones once, few, many or no size at all.

TRBV6-4,TRBJ2-6,.,.,CASSYLSGANVLTF,TGTGCCAGCAGTTACCTCTCTGGGGCCAACGTCCTGACTTTC
TRBV4-1,TRBJ1-1,.,.,CASSQEGEGTEAFF,TGCGCCAGCAGCCAAGAAGGTGAGGGGACTGAAGCTTTCTTT
TRBV19,TRBJ2-1,.,TRBD2,CASSIGGLAGLNKLNEQFF,TGTGCCAGTAGTATAGGGGGCCTAGCGGGATTAAACAAGCTCAATGAGCAGTTCTTC
TRBV10-3,TRBJ2-3,.,.,CAISEQPDTQYF,TGTGCCATCAGTGAACAACCAGATACGCAGTATTTT
TRBV21-1,TRBJ1-2,.,.,CASSKEGGWDRGRGYTF,TGTGCCAGCAGCAAAGAGGGCGGATGGGACAGGGGGCGAGGCTACACCTTC
TRBV13,TRBJ1-1,.,TRBD1,CASTQTGGETEAFF,TGTGCCAGCACCCAGACAGGGGGGGAAACTGAAGCTTTCTTT
TRBV30,TRBJ2-7,.,.,CAWSWVGAYEQYF,TGTGCCTGGAGCTGGGTTGGGGCCTACGAGCAGTACTTC
TRBV14,TRBJ1-4,.,.,CASSQEDSYNEKLFF,TGTGCCAGCAGCCAAGAGGACAGCTATAATGAAAAACTGTTTTTT
TRBV11-3,TRBJ2-1,.,TRBD2,CASRLGLTSGLNEQFF,TGTGCCAGCAGACTAGGGCTGACTAGCGGGTTAAATGAGCAGTTCTTC
TRBV4-1,TRBJ2-3,.,TRBD2,CASSQVGGRAVDTQYF,TGCGCCAGCAGCCAAGTAGGCGGGAGGGCTGTAGATACGCAGTATTTT
TRBV6-5,TRBJ2-2,.,.,CASSLVSRVNTGELFF,TGTGCCAGCAGTTTGGTGTCGCGGGTGAACACCGGGGAGCTGTTTTTT
TRBV29-1,TRBJ2-5,.,TRBD1,CSVEWFGQGQTQYF,TGCAGCGTTGAATGGTTCGGACAGGGACAGACCCAGTACTTC
TRBV5-6,TRBJ2-7,.,.,CASSLIDGLEQYF,TGTGCCAGCAGCCTAATCGATGGCCTCGAGCAGTACTTC
TRBV5-1,TRBJ2-7,.,TRBD2,CASSLDWTSGSYEQYF,TGCGCCAGCAGCTTGGACTGGACTAGCGGGAGCTACGAGCAGTACTTC
TRBV5-6,TRBJ2-7,few,TRBD1,CASRETGGIYEQYF,TGTGCCAGCAGAGAGACAGGGGGAATATACGAGCAGTACTTC
TRBV6-6,TRBJ2-5,.,.,CASTNQVVSQTQYF,TGTGCCAGCACCAACCAAGTGGTTTCACAGACCCAGTACTTC